The following is a TCR beta chain sequence with its context. Its specificity is not known. Germline CDR1 is SGHTA and CDR2 is FQGNSA. After removal of 3 bases from V and 3 bases from J, the junction contained 3 bases not matched to a gene. This CDR3 is built from 14 residues. Assay used: immunoSEQ multiplex PCR; TCRdb lists only in-frame clones, some missing. The data contain about 100,000 clones, more than 85% of them singletons. The entry originates in a study of siplizumab effects on memory and regulatory T cells. Study observations and caveats: Roughly 75-96% of proliferating CD4+ or CD8+ clones lacked a naive or memory phenotype that could be assigned. Whether proliferating Tregs in siplizumab cultures suppress was not functionally confirmed.

Sample: CD4+ T cells sorted from blood. This chain uses TRBV7-2 with TRBJ2-3, with 7 bases lining up with TRBD2. This receptor was obtained from a human donor in good health. The CDR3 loop is CASSLGGVTDTQYF. The CDR3, as DNA: TGTGCCAGCAGCTTGGGGGGGGTAACAGATACGCAGTATTTT.